The clone carrying this T cell receptor beta chain came up a few times. Antigen: not known. Germline V gives CDR1 SNHLY, CDR2 FYNNEI. Germline trimming cut 11 bases from V and 3 bases from J; bases unmatched to any gene: 10. This CDR3 is built from 14 residues. The data derive from a study of early T cells in non-severe SARS-CoV-2 infection. Across the whole study: The input, bulk RNA from unsorted whole blood, was sequenced, and chains were unpaired.

Tagging with unique molecular identifiers was applied to individual cDNA molecules. TCRdb reprocessed the 5' RACE reads via MiXCR and lists one record per CDR3 protein. The sample carries 70,000 to 85,000 distinct CDR3 sequences, 5% recorded once. General observations from the study: Matches to VDJdb favored anti-spike CD8 responses and missed private and CD4 specificities.

Sample: whole blood, taken at baseline. V is TRBV2 and J is TRBJ2-1; 7 bases align to TRBD1. This TCR was recovered from an adult who was a healthcare worker with PCR-confirmed SARS-CoV-2 infection or an uninfected control (not recorded which). The CDR3, as DNA: TGTGCCCAAATGTCCGGGACAGTCTACAATGAGCAGTTCTTC. It yields the protein CAQMSGTVYNEQFF.